This T cell receptor (beta chain) stems from a study of identical twins. TCRdb re-called the 5' RACE reads through MiXCR, storing one row per CDR3 protein. The table records approximately 700,000 distinct CDR3 sequences, roughly 6% of them present only once. Broader study findings: For zero-insertion analyses, partial confounding could come from invariant MAIT and iNKT cells. Fewer insertions were carried by abundant cord blood beta clonotypes, but none was seen in memory repertoires.

A remark on this clonotype: The antigen is not known.

V was pared by 3 bases and J by 9 bases, with 9 bases of the junction left unmatched. Looked up from germline, CDR1 is DFQATT and CDR2 is SNEGSKA (reference sequence). The CDR3 is 14 residues long. Sequencing was performed on naive T cells sorted from blood. The V and J genes are TRBV20-1 and TRBJ2-1, with TRBD2 matching 9 bases. The sequence came from a young man in good health. CDR3 sequence: CSASPRASGAEQFF. Written as DNA, the CDR3 is TGCAGTGCTAGCCCCCGGGCTAGCGGGGCTGAGCAGTTCTTC.